What follows are 20 T cell receptor beta chains derived from one specimen sequenced in a study of blood T cell repertoires in COVID-19. Repertoires were generated with immunoSEQ multiplex PCR, while TCRdb's copy carries only in-frame clones and drops some. Of 85,000 to 100,000 clones in the sample, around 88% were seen once. Sequencing was carried out using peripheral blood. Source of these receptors: a man aged 50-60 years with COVID-19, enrolled during active disease.

V gene TRBV3-1 (or the pseudogene TRBV3-2) combines with J gene TRBJ1-4, with D uncertain. V dropped 4 bases and J dropped 8 bases, with 17 bases sitting between them. Germline V gives CDR1 LGHDT, CDR2 YNNKEL (reference sequence). The CDR3 has 15 residues. The CDR3 DNA sequence: TGTGCCAGCAGCCCCCCTGCTGGGAGTAGGGAAAAACTGTTTTTT. Its translation is CASSPPAGSREKLFF.

The chain links TRBV6-1 to TRBJ1-1, with D possibly being TRBD1 (6 bases). With 1 base removed from V and 0 bases from J, the gap between germline ends came to 15 bases. There are 17 residues in the CDR3. The germline gives CDR1 MNHNS, CDR2 SASEGT. The DNA of the CDR3 is TGTGCCAGCAGTGAAGGCTCCGTGGGACAAATGAACACTGAAGCTTTCTTT. It codes for CASSEGSVGQMNTEAFF.

The CDR3 loop reads CAISEPGQGAGTDTQYF. The CDR3 DNA sequence: TGTGCCATCAGTGAACCGGGACAGGGGGCAGGCACAGATACGCAGTATTTT. The genes are TRBV10-3 and TRBJ2-3; 12 bases agree with TRBD1. The CDR3 contains 17 residues. Per the germline V gene, CDR1 is ENHRY and CDR2 is SYGVKD. Trimming took 3 bases from V and 1 from J; bases not matched to a gene: 5.

There are a few counts of this clone. This chain uses TRBV5-8 with TRBJ2-7; tentative D call: TRBD2 (6 bases). CDR3 length: 13 amino acids. V was shortened by 0 bases and J by 7 bases, with 11 bases between the two germline ends. Germline CDR1 is SGHTS and CDR2 is YDEGEE. CDR3 DNA: TGTGCCAGCAGCTTGGTTCGCGGGGTAGAGCAGTACTTC. This codes for CASSLVRGVEQYF.

This clone showed up just once. The V gene is TRBV30, the J gene TRBJ2-3; 10 nucleotides match TRBD1. Germline-derived CDR1 and CDR2 are GTSNPN and SVGIG (reference sequence). This CDR3 has 16 residues. The trim removed 1 base at V and 4 bases at J, leaving 8 bases unmatched. CDR3 coding DNA: TGTGCCTGGAGTGCTCGGGACAGGGGAGGAGCAGATACGCAGTATTTT. Protein sequence: CAWSARDRGGADTQYF.

The chain carries TRBV29-1 and TRBJ1-2; a weak D match, TRBD1 (6 bases). From germline, CDR1 is SQVTM and CDR2 ANQGSEA. The CDR3 has 13 residues. V gave up 7 bases and J gave up 4 bases, with 16 bases separating them. The CDR3 region is CSGAQGNGYGYTF. CDR3 in DNA: TGCAGCGGGGCCCAGGGGAATGGCTATGGCTACACCTTC.

The chain uses TRBV21-1 and TRBJ2-7; TRBD1, as called in the table, went unchecked against the DNA. TRBV21-1 is flagged as a pseudogene. The CDR3 consists of 14 residues. This chain's CDR3 is CATPPRTAPYEQYF. DNA for the CDR3: TGTGCCACCCCCCCCCGGACAGCACCCTACGAGCAGTACTTC.

V usage is TRBV5-1 and J usage is TRBJ2-7, with 13 bases lining up with TRBD2. Per germline, CDR1 SGHRS and CDR2 YFSETQ. Trimming cost V 5 bases and J 3 bases; bases outside gene matches: 2. The CDR3 extends over 14 amino acids. The CDR3 DNA is TGCGCCAGCAGGACTAGCGGGGGGCTCTACGAGCAGTACTTC. This translates into CASRTSGGLYEQYF.

Here the CDR3 reads CASSIAVPYEQYF. The CDR3 DNA follows: TGTGCCAGTAGTATCGCAGTCCCCTACGAGCAGTACTTC. The chain has TRBV19 and TRBJ2-7; D ambiguous. The CDR3 is 13 residues long. The V end lost 3 bases, the J end lost 2 bases, and 8 bases lay between the germline ends. Per germline, CDR1 LNHDA and CDR2 SQIVND (reference sequence).

The genes are TRBV7-2 and TRBJ2-7; 8 bases map to TRBD1. V lost 5 bases, J lost 3 bases, and 6 bases stayed unmatched. In germline, CDR1 is SGHTA, CDR2 FQGNSA. The CDR3 covers 14 residues. The CDR3 nucleotides read TGTGCCAGCAGCCCCCGACAGGGGAACTACGAGCAGTACTTC. This sequence encodes CASSPRQGNYEQYF.

The chain carries TRBV6-5 and TRBJ2-7; 11 bases fit TRBD2. With V trimmed by 6 bases and J by 6 bases, 1 base remained unmatched. Per the germline V gene, CDR1 is MNHEY and CDR2 is SVGAGI. The CDR3 loop spans 12 amino acids. DNA of the CDR3: TGTGCCAGCAGCGGGACTAGCGGCGAGCAGTACTTC. Protein: CASSGTSGEQYF.

The rearrangement uses TRBV10-1 and TRBJ2-3, with 7 bases matching TRBD1. CDR1 WNHNN and CDR2 SYGVQD come from the germline V gene (reference sequence). J lost 5 bases, V lost 6 bases, and 5 bases had no gene match. There are 13 residues in the CDR3. The CDR3 nucleotides are TGCGCCAGCAGCACAGGGGAGAAAGATACGCAGTATTTT. It translates to CASSTGEKDTQYF.

The chain couples TRBV7-2 to TRBJ1-3, with no clear D. CDR3 size: 14 residues. Germline V gene sequence: CDR1 SGHTA, CDR2 FQGNSA. Trimming took off 6 bases at V and 1 base at J, with 10 bases between the two ends. CDR3: CASRIPSSGNTIYF. The CDR3 nucleotides read TGTGCCAGCAGAATTCCTAGTTCTGGAAACACCATATATTTT. The full variable domain, in which reference TRBV7-2 and TRBJ1-3 provide the parts outside the CDR3, is GAGVSQSPSNKVTEKGKDVELRCDPISGHTALYWYRQSLGQGLEFLIYFQGNSAPDKSGLPSDRFSAERTGGSVSTLTIQRTQQEDSAVYLCASRIPSSGNTIYFGEGSWLTVV.

V usage is TRBV3-1 (or the pseudogene TRBV3-2) and J usage is TRBJ1-3, with 9 bases fitting TRBD1. The CDR3 spans 15 residues. From germline, CDR1 is LGHDT and CDR2 YNNKEL (reference sequence). Unmatched junction bases numbered 4, after V lost 3 bases and J lost 4 bases. The CDR3 region is CASSHDRGTGNTIYF. For the CDR3, the DNA is TGTGCCAGCAGCCACGACAGGGGGACGGGAAACACCATATATTTT.

The V gene is TRBV27, the J gene TRBJ2-1, with 11 bases aligning to TRBD2. The trim removed 5 bases at V and 10 bases at J, leaving 1 base unmatched. Germline CDR1 reads MNHEY; CDR2 reads SMNVEV (reference sequence). There are 12 residues in the CDR3. CDR3 sequence (DNA): TGTGCCAGCAGTCGGACTAGCGGGGAGCAGTTCTTC. Translation: CASSRTSGEQFF.

This clone was picked up a small number of times. The sample has other DNA sequences that encode this CDR3 too. The CDR3 bases are TGTGCCAGCAGCTTAGCGTGGAGTGGGGGGGGATCTTACAATGAGCAGTTCTTC. It encodes CASSLAWSGGGSYNEQFF. The chain carries TRBV7-2 and TRBJ2-1, with TRBD2 matching 7 bases. Unmatched junction bases numbered 12, after V lost 0 bases and J lost 4 bases. CDR3 length: 18 residues. Germline assignment: CDR1 SGHTA and CDR2 FQGNSA.

The rearrangement uses TRBV27 and TRBJ1-1; perhaps TRBD1 as D (6 bases). Germline values: CDR1 MNHEY, CDR2 SMNVEV (reference sequence). The V end was cut by 4 bases, the J end by 4 bases, with 16 bases between. The length of the CDR3 is 15 residues. CDR3 bases: TGTGCCAGCAGTTCTAGGGGGGGGGTAGGCACTGAAGCTTTCTTT. Encoded protein: CASSSRGGVGTEAFF.

The chain employs TRBV27 and TRBJ2-2; D is ambiguous. V was pared by 5 bases and J by 1 base, with 8 bases between. Germline lookup yields CDR1 MNHEY and CDR2 SMNVEV (reference sequence). The CDR3 contains 14 residues. The CDR3 loop reads CASSTTWNTGELFF. CDR3 DNA sequence: TGTGCCAGCAGTACAACCTGGAACACCGGGGAGCTGTTTTTT.

CDR3 bases: TGTGCCATCGGTTCACAGGGTTCAGGTGGCTACACCTTC. It is translated as CAIGSQGSGGYTF. The V call is TRBV10-3, the J call TRBJ1-2, with D perhaps matching TRBD1 (6 bases). This CDR3 is built from 13 residues. Germline CDR1 is ENHRY and CDR2 is SYGVKD. Trimming shortened V by 8 bases and J by 7 bases, and 17 bases separated the two germline ends.

The chain combines TRBV4-1 with TRBJ1-3; possible D gene TRBD1, 5 bases. The germline gives CDR1 MGHRA, CDR2 YSYEKL. V gave up 0 bases and J gave up 4 bases, with 10 bases separating them. The CDR3 runs to 15 residues. The CDR3 protein is CASSQDRAGGNTIYF. The CDR3 nucleotides read TGCGCCAGCAGCCAAGATCGTGCAGGGGGAAACACCATATATTTT.